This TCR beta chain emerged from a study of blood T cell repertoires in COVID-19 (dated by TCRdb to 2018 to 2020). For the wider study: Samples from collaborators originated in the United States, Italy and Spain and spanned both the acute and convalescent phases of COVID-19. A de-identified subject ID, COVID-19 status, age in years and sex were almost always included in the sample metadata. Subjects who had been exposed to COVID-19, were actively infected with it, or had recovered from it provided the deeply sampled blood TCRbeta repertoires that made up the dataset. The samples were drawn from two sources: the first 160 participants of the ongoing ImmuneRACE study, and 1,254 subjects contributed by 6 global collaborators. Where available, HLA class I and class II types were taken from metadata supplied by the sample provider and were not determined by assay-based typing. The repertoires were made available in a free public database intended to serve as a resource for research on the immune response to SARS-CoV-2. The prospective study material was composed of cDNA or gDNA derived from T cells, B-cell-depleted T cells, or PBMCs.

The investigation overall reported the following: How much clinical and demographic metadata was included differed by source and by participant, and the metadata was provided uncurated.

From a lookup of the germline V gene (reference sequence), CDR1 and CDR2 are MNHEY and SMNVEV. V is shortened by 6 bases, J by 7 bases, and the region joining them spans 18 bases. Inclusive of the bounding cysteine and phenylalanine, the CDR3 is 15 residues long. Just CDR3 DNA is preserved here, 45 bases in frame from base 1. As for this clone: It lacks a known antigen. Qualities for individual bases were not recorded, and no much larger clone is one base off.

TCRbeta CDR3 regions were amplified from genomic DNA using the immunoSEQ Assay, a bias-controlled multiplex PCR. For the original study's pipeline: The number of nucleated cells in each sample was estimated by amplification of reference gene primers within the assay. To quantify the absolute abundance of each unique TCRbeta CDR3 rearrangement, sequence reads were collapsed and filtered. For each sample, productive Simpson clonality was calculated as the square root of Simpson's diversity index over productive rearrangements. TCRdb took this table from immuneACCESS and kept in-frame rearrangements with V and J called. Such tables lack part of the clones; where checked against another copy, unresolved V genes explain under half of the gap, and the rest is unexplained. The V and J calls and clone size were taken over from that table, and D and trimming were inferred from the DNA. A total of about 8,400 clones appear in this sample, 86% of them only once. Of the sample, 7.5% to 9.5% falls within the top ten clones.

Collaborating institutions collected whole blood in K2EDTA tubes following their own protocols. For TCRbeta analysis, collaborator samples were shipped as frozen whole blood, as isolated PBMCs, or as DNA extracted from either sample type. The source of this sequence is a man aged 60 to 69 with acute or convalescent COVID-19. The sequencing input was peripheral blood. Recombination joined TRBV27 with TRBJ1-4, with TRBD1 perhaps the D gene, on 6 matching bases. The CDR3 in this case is CASSSGVGGGEKLFF. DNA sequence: TGTGCCAGCAGCTCAGGGGTTGGGGGCGGTGAAAAACTGTTTTTT.